The rows below give T cell receptor beta chains drawn from one sample of a study of Ad26.COV2.S vaccination and SARS-CoV-2 variants. Produced via immunoSEQ multiplex PCR; TCRdb's table is partial and in-frame only. The sample has hundreds of thousands of clones; roughly 87% are singletons. The sample consisted of peripheral blood, taken in a trial of Ad26.COV2.S vaccine versus placebo. These receptors originate from a person between 18 and 65 years old who received the Ad26.COV2.S COVID-19 vaccine or a placebo. Each CDR3 is given with its conserved first and last residue. Expanded clones get a size class; other rows say once, few or many, or leave the size out.

v_gene | abundance | CDR3aa
TRBV18 | - | CASSPSGGPQPQHF
TRBV5-1 | - | CASSLAADSYEQYF
TRBV3-1/TRBV3-2 | - | CASMTGGETQYF
TRBV7-3 | once | CASSLDRGNEQFF
TRBV2 | - | CASGVRSSNQPQHF
TRBV7-9 | - | CASSLRQGSFVEQYF
TRBV13 | - | CASSLGTGGAFF
TRBV29-1 | - | CSVASGGAENIQYF
TRBV7-2 | - | CASSAGLRNQPQHF
TRBV5-1 | - | CASSGGPNSPLHF
TRBV7-7 | - | CASRPRNTGELFF
TRBV9 | - | CASSVEGNPYYGYTF
TRBV19 | - | CASSIDRRNQPQHF
TRBV7-8 | - | CASSSGQPVLNYGYTF